This record concerns one TCR beta chain sequence. TCRdb keeps only in-frame clones here, not all; method: immunoSEQ multiplex PCR. This sample has tens of thousands of clones, with roughly 88% found just once. This specimen belongs to a study of T cell changes during pregnancy in multiple sclerosis. This CDR3 is 17 amino acids long. CDR1 and CDR2 (germline): MGHRA, YSYEKL. The V segment lost 4 bases and the J segment 0 bases; nucleotides outside the gene matches: 7. The rearrangement links TRBV4-1 to TRBJ2-7; the match to TRBD2 covers 12 bases. The sample consisted of peripheral blood, taken in the first trimester of pregnancy. The clonotype originates from a female donor with multiple sclerosis, enrolled in a pregnancy study. This CDR3 is CASSLRVTSGSSYEQYF. The CDR3 bases are TGCGCCAGCAGCCTCCGGGTGACTAGCGGGAGCTCCTACGAGCAGTACTTC.